This T cell receptor (beta chain) was found in a study of cytomegalovirus exposure and HLA in healthy donors. Study context: An analysis done earlier identified some 120 million unique TCR beta sequences from about 179 million T cells. Samples from HLA-typed donors yielded some 85 million unique TCRs in an early data release. Findings of the study overall: Highest at DRB1 and lowest at HLA-C, TCR association rates differed among HLA loci in a later analysis.

CDR1 is SEHNR, CDR2 FQNEAQ, per germline (reference sequence). The CDR3 consists of 13 residues. The V and J ends lost 4 bases and 7 bases respectively, with 13 bases between them. In regard to this clone: No antigen is known for it.

PCR involved 60 Vbeta and 13 Jbeta primers. The table came from immunoSEQ multiplex PCR; TCRdb's copy has only in-frame clones and leaves some out. Of about 200,000 clones in the sample, approximately 83% were seen once. The sample comprised PBMCs. This rearrangement joins TRBV7-9 to TRBJ1-2, with D unresolved. The TCR sequence derives from a girl aged 5-17 years in good health and CMV-seronegative. CDR3 residues: CASSSPGLGGYTF. CDR3 in DNA: TGTGCCAGCAGCTCCCCGGGTCTGGGTGGCTACACCTTC.